This TCR beta chain was recorded in a study of T cell repertoires in cytomegalovirus infection. Across the study: It was recently identified HLA-C-restricted and well-studied HLA-B-restricted CMV epitopes that the study used. Public TCR beta signatures marked donors with CMV infection and the matching HLA.

This CDR3 has 13 amino acids. V was shortened by 2 bases and J by 7 bases, with 9 bases between the two germline ends. Germline loops: CDR1 SGHTA, CDR2 FQGNSA. The table lists this clonotype with many counts. Its antigen is unknown. Overall study findings and caveats: The ex vivo response was dominated by HLA-C-restricted CMV-specific TCR beta clonotypes.

TCRdb reprocessed the reads with MiXCR, giving one entry per CDR3 protein. The sample yields about 830,000 distinct CDR3 sequences, about 30% seen once. The rearrangement joins TRBV7-2 to TRBJ1-5, with D hard to call. The source material was cultured CD8+ T cells from PBMCs, sampled from culture after CMV antigen stimulation. The TCR comes from a human donor in good health (CMV status not recorded). Some clones in this sample may be carry-over from other donors' samples. The CDR3 region is CASSLIGGQPQHF. In DNA form, the CDR3 reads TGTGCCAGCAGCTTAATAGGTGGACAGCCCCAGCATTTT.